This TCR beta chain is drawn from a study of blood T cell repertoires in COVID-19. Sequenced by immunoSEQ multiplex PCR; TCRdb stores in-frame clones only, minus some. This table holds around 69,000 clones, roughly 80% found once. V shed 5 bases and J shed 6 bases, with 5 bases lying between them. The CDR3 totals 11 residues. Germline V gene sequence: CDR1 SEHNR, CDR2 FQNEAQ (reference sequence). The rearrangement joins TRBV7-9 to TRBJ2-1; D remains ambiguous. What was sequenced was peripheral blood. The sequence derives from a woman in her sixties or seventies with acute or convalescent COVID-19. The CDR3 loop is CASSPINEQFF. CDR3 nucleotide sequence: TGTGCCAGCAGCCCCATCAATGAGCAGTTCTTC.